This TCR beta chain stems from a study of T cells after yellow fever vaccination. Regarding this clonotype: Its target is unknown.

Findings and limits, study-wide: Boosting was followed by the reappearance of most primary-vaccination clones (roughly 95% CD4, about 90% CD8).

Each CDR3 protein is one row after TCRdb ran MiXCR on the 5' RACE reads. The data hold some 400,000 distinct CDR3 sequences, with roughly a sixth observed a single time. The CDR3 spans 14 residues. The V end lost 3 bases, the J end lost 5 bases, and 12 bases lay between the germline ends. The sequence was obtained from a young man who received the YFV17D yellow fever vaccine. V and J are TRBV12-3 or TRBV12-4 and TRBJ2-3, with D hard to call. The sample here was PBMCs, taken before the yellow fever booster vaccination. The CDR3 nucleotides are TGTGCCAGCAGTTTCCCGGGCTCGGGAGATACGCAGTATTTT. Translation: CASSFPGSGDTQYF.